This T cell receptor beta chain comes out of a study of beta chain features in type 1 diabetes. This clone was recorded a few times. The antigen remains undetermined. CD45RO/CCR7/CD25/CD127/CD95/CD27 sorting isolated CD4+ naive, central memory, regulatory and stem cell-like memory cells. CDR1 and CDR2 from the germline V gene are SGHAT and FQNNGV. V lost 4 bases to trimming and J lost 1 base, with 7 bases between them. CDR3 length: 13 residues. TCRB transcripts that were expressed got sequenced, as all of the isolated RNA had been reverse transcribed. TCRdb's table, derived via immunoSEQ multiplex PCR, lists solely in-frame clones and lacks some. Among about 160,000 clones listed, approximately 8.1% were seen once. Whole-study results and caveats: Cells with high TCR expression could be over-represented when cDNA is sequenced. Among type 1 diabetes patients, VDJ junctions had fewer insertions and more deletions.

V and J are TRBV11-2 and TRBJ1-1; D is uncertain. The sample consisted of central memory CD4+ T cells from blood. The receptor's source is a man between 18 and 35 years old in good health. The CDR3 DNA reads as TGTGCCAGCAGCTCCCGAGGGAACACTGAAGCTTTCTTT. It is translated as CASSSRGNTEAFF.